This is a list of T cell receptor beta chains from one sample in a study of blood T cell repertoires in COVID-19. The data were produced by immunoSEQ multiplex PCR, yet TCRdb's version contains in-frame clones alone and is incomplete. The sample includes 200,000 to 300,000 clones, roughly 91% of them seen just once. Input material: peripheral blood. These receptors came from a man in his thirties or forties with COVID-19, enrolled during active disease. CDR3s include the opening cysteine and the closing phenylalanine or tryptophan. The D gene is left open where the match is weak. Clone size is given for some rows only: seen once, a few or many times, or a class if the clone is expanded.

d_gene	j_gene	abundance	len	v_gene	CDR3nt	CDR3aa
TRBD2	TRBJ2-7	few	14	TRBV18	TGTGCCAGCTCACCAGGGCTAGCGGGCTACGAGCAGTACTTC	CASSPGLAGYEQYF
-	TRBJ2-3	-	13	TRBV7-6	TGTGCCAGCAGCTTAGGAGACTTAGATACGCAGTATTTT	CASSLGDLDTQYF
-	TRBJ1-2	-	12	TRBV29-1	TGCAGCGTTGTACGGGGGAGAAGTGGCTACACCTTC	CSVVRGRSGYTF
-	TRBJ1-1	-	14	TRBV18	TGTGCCAGCTCACCCGGGCAGGGGTACACTGAAGCTTTCTTT	CASSPGQGYTEAFF
-	TRBJ1-2	-	17	TRBV4-1	TGCGCCAGCAGCCAAGATTTGTCCGGAGGGTCATGGTATGGCTACACCTTC	CASSQDLSGGSWYGYTF
-	TRBJ2-2	-	14	TRBV9	TGTGCCAGCAGCGACGGGACTCCTCGCGGGGAGCTGTTTTTT	CASSDGTPRGELFF
-	TRBJ1-5	-	14	TRBV4-1	TGCGCCAGCAGCCAAGAAGGGAGGAATCGGCCCCAGCATTTT	CASSQEGRNRPQHF
TRBD1	TRBJ1-1	-	15	TRBV12-5	TGTGCTAGTGGATCTGATAAGGGGGCGCGTACTGAAGCTTTCTTT	CASGSDKGARTEAFF
-	TRBJ1-1	-	12	TRBV7-9	TGTGCCAGCAGCTTTCGTAGCACTGAAGCTTTCTTT	CASSFRSTEAFF
-	TRBJ2-3	-	15	TRBV5-4	TGTGCCAGCAGTGGGGCCGTGGGGGGTCTGGATACGCAGTATTTT	CASSGAVGGLDTQYF